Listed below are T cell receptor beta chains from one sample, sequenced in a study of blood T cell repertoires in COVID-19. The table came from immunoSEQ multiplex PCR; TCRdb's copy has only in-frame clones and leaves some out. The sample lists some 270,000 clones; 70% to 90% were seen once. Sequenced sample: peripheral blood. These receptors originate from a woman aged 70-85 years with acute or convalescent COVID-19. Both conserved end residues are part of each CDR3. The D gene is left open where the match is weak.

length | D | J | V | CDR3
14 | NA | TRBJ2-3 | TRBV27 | CASRSLSRTDTQYF
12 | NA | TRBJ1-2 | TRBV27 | CARGTGLGGYTF
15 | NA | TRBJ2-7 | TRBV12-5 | CASGLGTQGGYEQYF
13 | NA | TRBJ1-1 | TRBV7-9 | CASEGQMNTEAFF
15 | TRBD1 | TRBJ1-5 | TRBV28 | CASSRDSRGGQPQHF
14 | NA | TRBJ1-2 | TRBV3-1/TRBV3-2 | CASSQGLANYGYTF
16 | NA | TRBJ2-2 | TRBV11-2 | CASSILTGKDTGELFF
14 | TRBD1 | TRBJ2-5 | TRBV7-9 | CASSGQGRQETQYF
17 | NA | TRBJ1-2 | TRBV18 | CASSPGGQDSALGGYTF
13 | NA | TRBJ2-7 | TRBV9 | CASSAPGLHEQYF
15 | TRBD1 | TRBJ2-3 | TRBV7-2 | CASSSGTGAPDTQYF
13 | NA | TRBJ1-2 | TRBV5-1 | CASSPEGNYGYTF
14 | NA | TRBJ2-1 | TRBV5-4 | CASSFNLGREEQFF
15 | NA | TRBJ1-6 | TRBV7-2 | CASSSYRALNSPLHF
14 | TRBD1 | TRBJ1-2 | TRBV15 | CATSRGGTGKGYTF
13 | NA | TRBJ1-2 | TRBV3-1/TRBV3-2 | CASSQLAEGGYTF
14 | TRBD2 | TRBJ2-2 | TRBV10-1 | CASSGLAGSGELFF
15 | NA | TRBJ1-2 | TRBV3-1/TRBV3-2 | CASSQRVGGAGGYTF